The 27 T cell receptor beta chains reported below all come from one sample, sequenced in a study of cytomegalovirus exposure and HLA in healthy donors. Researchers ran the PCR with 60 Vbeta and 13 Jbeta primers. Produced via immunoSEQ multiplex PCR; TCRdb's table is partial and in-frame only. The table lists more than 200,000 clones, nearly 80% of them singletons. Source material: PBMCs. These receptors all stem from a man in his late teens or twenties in good health and CMV-seronegative.

This clone was picked up a small number of times. The V and J genes are TRBV2 and TRBJ2-1; 7 nucleotides line up with TRBD1. The germline CDR1 and CDR2 sequences are SNHLY and FYNNEI. V shed 9 bases and J 4 bases; nucleotides not matched to a gene: 9. CDR3 length: 14 amino acids. CDR3 nucleotides: TGTGCCAGTGCACAGGGGAGAACTTACAATGAGCAGTTCTTC. Amino acid sequence: CASAQGRTYNEQFF.

This clone was seen a handful of times. This rearrangement joins TRBV4-3 to TRBJ1-3, with 9 bases that match TRBD1. CDR1 LGHNA and CDR2 YSLEER come from the germline V gene. This CDR3 comprises 18 residues. V shed 4 bases and J 0 bases; nucleotides not matched to a gene: 10. CDR3 amino acids: CASSLAFGQGSSGNTIYF. The DNA for the CDR3 is TGCGCCAGCAGCCTAGCCTTCGGACAGGGGAGCTCTGGAAACACCATATATTTT.

This clone was seen a single time. The chain combines TRBV4-2 with TRBJ2-5, with 11 bases identical to TRBD2. CDR1 is LGHNA, CDR2 YNFKEQ, per germline. J gave up 2 bases and V 1 base, and 6 bases lay outside the gene matches. There are 17 residues in the CDR3. The CDR3 loop reads CASSQGGLADKQETQYF. The DNA of the CDR3 is TGTGCCAGCAGCCAAGGGGGACTAGCGGACAAACAAGAGACCCAGTACTTC.

The V and J genes are TRBV6-5 and TRBJ1-2; perhaps TRBD1 as D (5 bases). The CDR3 is made up of 15 amino acids. Germline-derived CDR1 and CDR2 are MNHEY and SVGAGI. Trimming removed 2 bases at V and 12 bases at J, with 22 bases between. Written as DNA, the CDR3 is TGTGCCAGCAGTTACACGCGGCAGGGATTTAAAAGAGACACCTTC. Protein product: CASSYTRQGFKRDTF.

The rearrangement uses TRBV27 and TRBJ2-2; D ambiguous. Germline values: CDR1 MNHEY, CDR2 SMNVEV (reference sequence). Trimming cost V 3 bases and J 4 bases, with 9 bases left between them. CDR3 length equals 14 residues. In DNA form, the CDR3 reads TGTGCCAGCAGTTTGCCGTACTCCACCGGGGAGCTGTTTTTT. Protein: CASSLPYSTGELFF.

The genes are TRBV18 and TRBJ2-5; D perhaps matches TRBD1 (5 bases). The CDR3 has 16 amino acids. V lost 6 bases and J lost 3, with 20 bases in between. Germline values: CDR1 KGHSH, CDR2 LQKENI. CDR3 in DNA: TGTGCCAGCTCCGTGGCCATAGACAGTGAAAAAGAGACCCAGTACTTC. The encoded protein is CASSVAIDSEKETQYF.

The table lists this clone with a count of one. The V gene is TRBV4-3, the J gene TRBJ2-7; D not resolved. The germline V gene has CDR1 LGHNA and CDR2 YSLEER. The V gene lost 0 bases and the J gene lost 2 bases, with 11 bases spanning the gap. The CDR3 is made up of 15 amino acids. As DNA, the CDR3 is TGCGCCAGCAGCCAAGATTCGACCCGGGCCTACGAGCAGTACTTC. Translation: CASSQDSTRAYEQYF.

CDR3 in DNA: TGTGCCAGCAGCATGACAGGGGGCAGCAATCAGCCCCAGCATTTT. It is translated as CASSMTGGSNQPQHF. The rearrangement joins TRBV5-6 to TRBJ1-5, with 10 nucleotides matching TRBD1. Losses at the gene ends were 4 bases for V and 1 base for J; bases not matched to a gene: 2. Per the germline V gene, CDR1 is SGHDT and CDR2 is YYEEEE. This CDR3 contains 15 residues.

J is TRBJ2-7 and V is TRBV5-4; D perhaps matches TRBD1 (5 bases). Germline V lookup: CDR1 SGHNT, CDR2 YYREEE (reference sequence). The CDR3 consists of 16 residues. V was shortened by 4 bases and J by 0 bases, with 17 bases between the two germline ends. CDR3: CASSPSRDRTSYEQYF. DNA for the CDR3: TGTGCCAGCAGCCCTTCCCGAGACAGAACCTCCTACGAGCAGTACTTC.

V and J are TRBV6-5 and TRBJ1-1; maybe TRBD1 (5 bases). The CDR3 runs to 12 residues. Germline values: CDR1 MNHEY, CDR2 SVGAGI. V gave up 4 bases and J gave up 8 bases, with 11 bases separating them. The CDR3 here is CASSFGAREAFF. For the CDR3, the DNA is TGTGCCAGCAGTTTTGGGGCAAGAGAAGCTTTCTTT.

CDR3 coding DNA: TGTGCCACCAGCAGAGCCGGGACAGGGCCGAACGAGCAGTACTTC. Its translation is CATSRAGTGPNEQYF. V is TRBV15 and J is TRBJ2-7; 9 nucleotides match TRBD1. V was clipped by 1 base and J by 5 bases; unmatched bases: 6. Germline V gene sequence: CDR1 LNHNV, CDR2 YYDKDF (reference sequence). The length of the CDR3 is 15 residues.

This chain connects TRBV4-3 to TRBJ2-1, with 10 bases identical to TRBD2. The J segment lost 6 bases and the V segment lost 1 base, leaving 6 bases of the junction unmatched. Germline CDR1 reads LGHNA; CDR2 reads YSLEER. This CDR3 contains 16 residues. CDR3 in DNA: TGCGCCAGCAGCCAAGCTCTAGCGGGAGATAGCAATGAGCAGTTCTTC. Protein sequence: CASSQALAGDSNEQFF.

CDR3 in amino acids: CASSYLAGGANTGELFF. CDR3 sequence (DNA): TGTGCCAGCAGCTATCTAGCGGGAGGCGCGAACACCGGGGAGCTGTTTTTT. The V and J genes are TRBV11-2 and TRBJ2-2; 11 positions agree with TRBD2. Trimming at V came to 4 bases and at J to 0 bases, leaving 4 bases not matched to a gene. The CDR3 runs to 17 residues. Germline values: CDR1 SGHAT, CDR2 FQNNGV.

CDR3: CASRPTRDKNYGYTF. The CDR3 DNA is TGTGCCAGCCGGCCCACCCGGGACAAGAACTATGGCTACACCTTC. The V call is TRBV6-1, the J call TRBJ1-2; D may be TRBD1 (6 bases). The CDR3 loop spans 15 amino acids. Germline loops: CDR1 MNHNS, CDR2 SASEGT. The V and J ends lost 8 bases and 2 bases respectively, with 18 bases between them.

The chain uses TRBV29-1 and TRBJ2-5; D gene ambiguous. TRBJ2-7 explains the end of the DNA better; the J call may be wrong. The CDR3 extends over 13 amino acids. Germline CDR1 SQVTM, CDR2 ANQGSEA. This CDR3 reads CSVVTDLTYEQYF. Written as DNA, the CDR3 is TGCAGCGTTGTCACAGATCTCACCTACGAGCAGTACTTC.

DNA of the CDR3: TGTGCCAGCAACTCCAGGGGGCAAGAAAAACTGTTTTTT. Translation: CASNSRGQEKLFF. The rearrangement joins TRBV6-6 to TRBJ1-4; 8 bases align to TRBD1. CDR1 and CDR2 from the germline V gene are MNHNY and SVGAGI (reference sequence). CDR3 length equals 13 residues. V was pared by 7 bases and J by 8 bases, with 6 bases of the junction left unmatched.

In DNA, the CDR3 is TGCGCCAGCAGCCGCAGGGGTCAGGGTGAAAAACTGTTTTTT. It yields the protein CASSRRGQGEKLFF. This sequence joins TRBV4-3 and TRBJ1-4; D is perhaps TRBD1 (6 bases). The V gene's germline CDR1 is LGHNA and CDR2 YSLEER. CDR3 length: 14 residues. Trimming shortened V by 4 bases and J by 7 bases, and 13 bases separated the two germline ends.

J is TRBJ1-2 and V is TRBV9, with TRBD1 as a possible D gene (5 bases). Germline CDR1 and CDR2: SGDLS and YYNGEE. The V gene lost 0 bases and the J gene lost 0 bases, with 9 bases spanning the gap. This CDR3 contains 15 residues. CDR3 DNA sequence: TGTGCCAGCAGCGTAGCGACAGCAGCTAACTATGGCTACACCTTC. It codes for CASSVATAANYGYTF.

This chain links TRBV7-8 with TRBJ2-5, with D perhaps TRBD1 (5 bases). This CDR3 is 14 amino acids long. Looked up from germline, CDR1 is SGHVS and CDR2 is FQNEAQ. The V gene lost 5 bases and the J gene lost 4 bases, with 14 bases spanning the gap. CDR3 in amino acids: CASSPSGAGETQYF. The CDR3 bases are TGTGCCAGCAGCCCTAGTGGGGCCGGAGAGACCCAGTACTTC.

On this clone: One end of the junction varies from germline; a read error may be responsible. V and J are TRBV6-1 and TRBJ2-7; 8 bases align to TRBD1. This CDR3 contains 16 residues. The germline V gene has CDR1 MNHNS and CDR2 SASEGT. CDR3 amino acids: CASSEAPGAGGSEQHF. The CDR3 DNA is TGTGCCAGCAGTGAAGCCCCTGGGGCAGGGGGCTCCGAGCAGCACTTC.

The J gene is TRBJ1-5, the V gene TRBV12-5; no clear D. Germline assignment: CDR1 LGHNT and CDR2 FRNRAP. Trimming pared 5 bases from V and 7 bases from J, leaving 12 bases between. The CDR3 is 13 residues long. CDR3 coding DNA: TGTGCTAGTGGTCTCCGGAGATGGCAGCCCCAGCATTTT. This gives the protein CASGLRRWQPQHF.

The chain uses TRBV7-3 and TRBJ2-7, with 10 positions matching TRBD2. This CDR3 is 15 amino acids long. Trimming cost V 5 bases and J 3 bases; bases outside gene matches: 7. Germline V lookup: CDR1 SGHTA, CDR2 FQGTGA. In DNA form, the CDR3 reads TGTGCCAGCAGCCTTAGCGGGGGGACTAGCTACGAGCAGTACTTC. It specifies CASSLSGGTSYEQYF.

This chain joins TRBV7-9 and TRBJ2-2; 7 bases line up with TRBD1. Germline loops: CDR1 SEHNR, CDR2 FQNEAQ (reference sequence). Losses at the gene ends were 4 bases for V and 4 bases for J; bases not matched to a gene: 6. CDR3 length: 15 residues. The CDR3 DNA follows: TGTGCCAGCAGCTCGAACAGGGGTTTCACCGGGGAGCTGTTTTTT. Its translation: CASSSNRGFTGELFF.

This clone occurred a few times. The chain employs TRBV2 and TRBJ2-1; 10 positions agree with TRBD1. Germline V gene lookup returns CDR1 SNHLY and CDR2 FYNNEI. V trimming: 2 bases; J trimming: 5 bases; junction bases outside the gene matches: 3. The CDR3 totals 15 residues. As DNA, the CDR3 is TGTGCCAGCAGTGAATTTGGGACAGGGGACAATGAGCAGTTCTTC. Protein sequence: CASSEFGTGDNEQFF.

The chain combines TRBV19 with TRBJ1-2; unclear D gene. The germline V gene encodes CDR1 LNHDA and CDR2 SQIVND (reference sequence). The CDR3 covers 14 residues. Trimming pared 2 bases from V and 4 bases from J, leaving 11 bases between. CDR3 in DNA: TGTGCCAGTAGTATACTCGGACGGGGCTATGGCTACACCTTC. Residues: CASSILGRGYGYTF.

The chain recombines TRBV9 with TRBJ2-7; the match to TRBD1 covers 7 bases. Looked up from germline, CDR1 is SGDLS and CDR2 is YYNGEE. CDR3 length: 14 amino acids. The V segment lost 5 bases and the J segment 0 bases; nucleotides outside the gene matches: 5. Here the CDR3 reads CASSAGTVSYEQYF. CDR3 nucleotides: TGTGCCAGCAGTGCCGGGACAGTCTCCTACGAGCAGTACTTC.

In this sample, this clone turned up a few times. The V and J genes are TRBV5-1 and TRBJ2-2, with 15 bases that match TRBD2. Germline V gives CDR1 SGHRS, CDR2 YFSETQ. V lost 3 bases to trimming and J lost 5 bases; unmatched junction nucleotides: 2. The CDR3 has 16 amino acids. DNA for the CDR3: TGCGCCAGCAGCTATGGACTAGCGGGGGGGACCGGGGAGCTGTTTTTT. Translation: CASSYGLAGGTGELFF. Variable domain in full (rest from reference TRBV5-1 and TRBJ2-2): KAGVTQTPRYLIKTRGQQVTLSCSPISGHRSVSWYQQTPGQGLQFLFEYFSETQRNKGNFPGRFSGRQFSNSRSEMNVSTLELGDSALYLCASSYGLAGGTGELFFGEGSRLTVL.